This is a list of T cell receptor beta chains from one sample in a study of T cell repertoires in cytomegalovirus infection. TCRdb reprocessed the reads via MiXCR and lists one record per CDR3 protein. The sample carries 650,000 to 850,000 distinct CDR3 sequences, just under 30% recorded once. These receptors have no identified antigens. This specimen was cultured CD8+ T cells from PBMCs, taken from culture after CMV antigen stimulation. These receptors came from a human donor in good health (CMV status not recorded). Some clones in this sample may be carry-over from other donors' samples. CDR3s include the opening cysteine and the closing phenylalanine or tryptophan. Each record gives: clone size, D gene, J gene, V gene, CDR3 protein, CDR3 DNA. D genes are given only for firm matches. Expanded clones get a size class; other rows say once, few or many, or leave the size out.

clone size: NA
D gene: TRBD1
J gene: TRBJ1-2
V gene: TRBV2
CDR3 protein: CASQTGSHGYTF
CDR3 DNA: TGTGCCAGCCAGACAGGGTCCCATGGCTACACCTTC

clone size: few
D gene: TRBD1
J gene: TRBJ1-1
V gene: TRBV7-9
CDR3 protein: CASRPSAGGYTEAFF
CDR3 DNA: TGTGCCAGCAGACCGTCCGCAGGGGGGTACACTGAAGCTTTCTTT

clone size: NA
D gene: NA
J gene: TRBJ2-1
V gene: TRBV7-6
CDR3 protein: CASSPKGGNEQFF
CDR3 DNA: TGTGCCAGCAGCCCTAAGGGGGGCAATGAGCAGTTCTTC

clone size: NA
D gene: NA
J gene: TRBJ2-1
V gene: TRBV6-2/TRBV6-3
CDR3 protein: CASSYSLIGEQLF
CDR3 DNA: TGTGCCAGCAGTTACTCCCTAATAGGTGAGCAGCTCTTC

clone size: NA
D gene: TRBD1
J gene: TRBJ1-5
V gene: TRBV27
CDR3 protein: CASSRRTGKDQPQHF
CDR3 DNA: TGTGCCAGCAGCCGGCGGACAGGGAAGGATCAGCCCCAGCATTTT

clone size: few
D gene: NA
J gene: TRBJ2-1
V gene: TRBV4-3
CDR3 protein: CASSQAPRSDEYNEQFF
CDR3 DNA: TGCGCCAGCAGCCAAGCGCCCCGGTCGGATGAATACAATGAGCAGTTCTTC

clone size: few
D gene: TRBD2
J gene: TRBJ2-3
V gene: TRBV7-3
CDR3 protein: CASSFRTSGTQYF
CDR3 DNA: TGTGCCAGCAGCTTCCGGACTAGCGGAACGCAGTATTTT

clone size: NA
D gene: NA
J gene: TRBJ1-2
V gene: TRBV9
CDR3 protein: CASSVVGQTDF
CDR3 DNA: TGTGCCAGCAGCGTAGTTGGGCAGACGGACTTC

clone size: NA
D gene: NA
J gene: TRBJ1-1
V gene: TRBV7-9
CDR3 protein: CASSLVRGEAFF
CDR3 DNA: TGTGCCAGCAGCTTGGTCAGGGGCGAAGCTTTCTTT

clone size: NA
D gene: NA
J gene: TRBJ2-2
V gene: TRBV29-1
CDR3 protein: CSVEVRGGTGELFF
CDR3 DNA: TGCAGCGTTGAAGTAAGGGGGGGGACCGGGGAGCTGTTTTTT

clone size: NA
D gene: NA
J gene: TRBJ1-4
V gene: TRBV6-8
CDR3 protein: CASSYAGASEKLFF
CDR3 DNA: TGTGCCAGCAGTTACGCTGGAGCGTCCGAAAAACTGTTTTTT

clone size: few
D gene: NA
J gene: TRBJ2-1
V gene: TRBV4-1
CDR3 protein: CASSQSIDSYNEQFF
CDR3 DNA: TGCGCCAGCAGCCAATCAATTGACAGTTACAATGAGCAGTTCTTC

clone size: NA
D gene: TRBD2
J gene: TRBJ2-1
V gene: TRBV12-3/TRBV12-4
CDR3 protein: CASSFEALAGGDEQFF
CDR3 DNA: TGTGCCAGCAGTTTTGAAGCGCTAGCGGGGGGGGATGAGCAGTTCTTC

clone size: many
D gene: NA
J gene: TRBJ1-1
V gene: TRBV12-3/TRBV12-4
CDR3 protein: CASSLGSAEAFF
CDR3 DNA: TGTGCCAGCAGTTTGGGCTCGGCTGAAGCTTTCTTT

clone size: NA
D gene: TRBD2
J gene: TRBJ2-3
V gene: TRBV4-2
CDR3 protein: CASDLESGDTDTQYF
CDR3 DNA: TGTGCCAGCGACCTCGAAAGCGGGGACACAGATACGCAGTATTTT

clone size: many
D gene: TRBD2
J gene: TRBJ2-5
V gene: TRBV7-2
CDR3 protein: CASSDRTSGGANFETQYF
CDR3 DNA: TGTGCCAGCAGCGACCGGACTAGCGGGGGGGCGAATTTTGAGACCCAGTACTTC

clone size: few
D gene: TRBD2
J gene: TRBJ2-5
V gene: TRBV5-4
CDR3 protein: CAGGLAGTQYF
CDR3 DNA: TGTGCCGGCGGACTAGCTGGGACCCAGTACTTC

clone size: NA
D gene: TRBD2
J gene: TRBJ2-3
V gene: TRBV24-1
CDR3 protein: CATSDLTSGGLTDTQYF
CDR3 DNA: TGTGCCACCAGTGATTTAACTAGCGGGGGTCTTACAGATACGCAGTATTTT

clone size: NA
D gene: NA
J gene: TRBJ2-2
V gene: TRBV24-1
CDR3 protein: CATSGDTANTGELFF
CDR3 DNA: TGTGCCACCAGTGGGGACACCGCGAACACCGGGGAGCTGTTTTTT

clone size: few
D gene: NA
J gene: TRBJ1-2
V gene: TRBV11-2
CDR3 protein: CASSLDGGGAFYGYTF
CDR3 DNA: TGTGCCAGCAGCTTAGATGGGGGGGGCGCGTTCTATGGCTACACCTTC

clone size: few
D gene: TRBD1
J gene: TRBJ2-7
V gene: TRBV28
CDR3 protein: CASSYRDRGLSSYEQYF
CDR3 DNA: TGTGCCAGCAGTTACCGGGACAGGGGCCTAAGCTCCTACGAGCAGTACTTC

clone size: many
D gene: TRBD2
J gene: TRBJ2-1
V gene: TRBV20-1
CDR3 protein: CSAKGLLLGEQFF
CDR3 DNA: TGCAGTGCTAAGGGACTACTTTTGGGTGAGCAGTTCTTC

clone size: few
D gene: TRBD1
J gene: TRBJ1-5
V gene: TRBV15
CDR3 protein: CATSPTTGVNQPQHF
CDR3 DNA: TGTGCCACCAGCCCGACCACAGGGGTCAATCAGCCCCAGCATTTT

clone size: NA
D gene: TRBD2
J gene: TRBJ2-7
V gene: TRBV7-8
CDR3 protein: CASSFLAGSTYEQYF
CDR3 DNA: TGTGCCAGCAGCTTCCTAGCGGGCTCCACCTACGAGCAGTACTTC

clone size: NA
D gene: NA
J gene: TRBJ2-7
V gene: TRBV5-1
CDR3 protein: CASSHGSGDEQYF
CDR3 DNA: TGCGCCAGCAGCCACGGCTCGGGTGACGAGCAGTACTTC

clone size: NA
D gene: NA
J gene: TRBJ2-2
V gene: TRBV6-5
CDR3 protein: CASSYSTGGDTGELFF
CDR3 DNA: TGTGCCAGCAGTTACTCGACGGGGGGCGACACCGGGGAGCTGTTTTTT

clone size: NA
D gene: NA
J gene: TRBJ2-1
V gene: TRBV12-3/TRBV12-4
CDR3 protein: CASSLGLGGNEQFF
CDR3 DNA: TGTGCCAGCAGTTTAGGCTTGGGTGGGAATGAGCAGTTCTTC

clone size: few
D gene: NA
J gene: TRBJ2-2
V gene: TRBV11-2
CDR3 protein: CASSRPARGTGELFF
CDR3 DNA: TGTGCCAGCAGCCGGCCGGCTCGGGGCACCGGGGAGCTGTTTTTT

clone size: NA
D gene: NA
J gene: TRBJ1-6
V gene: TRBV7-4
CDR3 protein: CASSPDSRNSPLHF
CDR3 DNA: TGTGCCAGCAGCCCTGACAGTCGAAATTCACCCCTCCACTTT

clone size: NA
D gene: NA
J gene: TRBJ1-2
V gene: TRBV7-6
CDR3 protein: CASSLIREKGYTF
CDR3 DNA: TGTGCCAGCAGCTTAATCAGGGAGAAAGGCTACACCTTC

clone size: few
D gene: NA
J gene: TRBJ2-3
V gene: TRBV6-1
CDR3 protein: CASTSGAGTDTQYF
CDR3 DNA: TGTGCCAGCACCTCGGGAGCAGGCACAGATACGCAGTATTTT

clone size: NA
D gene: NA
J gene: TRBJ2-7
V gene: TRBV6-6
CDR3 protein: CASSYPPDPNEQYF
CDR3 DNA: TGTGCCAGCAGTTACCCCCCGGACCCGAACGAGCAGTACTTC

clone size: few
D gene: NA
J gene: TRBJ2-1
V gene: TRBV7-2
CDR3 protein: CASSYALGGWDEQFF
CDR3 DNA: TGTGCCAGCAGCTACGCTCTAGGGGGGTGGGATGAGCAGTTCTTC

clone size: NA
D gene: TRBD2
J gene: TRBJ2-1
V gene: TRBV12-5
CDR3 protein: CASGSTSGPHNEQFF
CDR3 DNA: TGTGCTAGTGGTTCAACTAGCGGACCTCACAATGAGCAGTTCTTC

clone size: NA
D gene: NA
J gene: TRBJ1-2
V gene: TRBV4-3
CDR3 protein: CASSQDTQRQIYGYTF
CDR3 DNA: TGCGCCAGCAGCCAAGATACCCAGAGACAGATCTATGGCTACACCTTC

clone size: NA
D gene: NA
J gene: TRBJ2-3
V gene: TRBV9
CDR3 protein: CASTLGGSGRDTQYF
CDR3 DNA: TGTGCCAGCACCCTAGGGGGTAGCGGAAGAGATACGCAGTATTTT

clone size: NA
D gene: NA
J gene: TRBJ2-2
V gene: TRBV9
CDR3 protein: CASSEKVTGLARGRTGELFF
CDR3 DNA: TGTGCCAGCAGCGAGAAGGTGACAGGGCTAGCGAGGGGGCGCACCGGGGAGCTGTTTTTT

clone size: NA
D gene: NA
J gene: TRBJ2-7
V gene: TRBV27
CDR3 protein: CASSSGGRYEQYF
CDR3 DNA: TGTGCCAGCAGTTCGGGGGGCCGCTACGAGCAGTACTTC

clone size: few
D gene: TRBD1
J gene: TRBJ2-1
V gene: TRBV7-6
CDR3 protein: CASSSSGTGLNEQFF
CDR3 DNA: TGTGCCAGCAGCTCCAGTGGGACAGGACTCAATGAGCAGTTCTTC